These T cell receptor beta chains were read from a single sample in a study of CD8+ T cells in alopecia areata. Here immunoSEQ multiplex PCR was the method, and the copy in TCRdb shows in-frame clones only, minus some. The data show more than 100,000 clones, with roughly 58% seen just once and 4.5% held by the top ten. The source was CD4+ T cells sorted from blood, collected at week 0. The receptors shown here come from a human donor with alopecia areata. Both conserved end residues are part of each CDR3. The order of the fields is J gene, V gene, CDR3 protein.

>TRBJ2-1|TRBV4-3
CASSQGASGGNNEQFF
>TRBJ2-5|TRBV6-6
CASSYQGQETQYF
>TRBJ2-1|TRBV2
CASSEAGSAGYEQFF
>TRBJ2-5|TRBV7-3
CASSLMAGEETQYF
>TRBJ2-7|TRBV7-2
CASSLVPGQQYF
>TRBJ1-2|TRBV29-1
CSVEDHRAPYGYTF
>TRBJ2-3|TRBV4-2
CASSQAGSGADTQYF
>TRBJ2-1|TRBV5-1
CASSPAGSRNEQFF
>TRBJ1-1|TRBV6-1
CASSFDRNTEAFF
>TRBJ2-1|TRBV27
CASSLSLLSHEQFF
>TRBJ1-1|TRBV5-1
CASSSGQGGTEAFF
>TRBJ1-4|TRBV5-1
CASSLALGPGGKLFF
>TRBJ2-2|TRBV5-6
CASSPLAGGLRTGELFF
>TRBJ2-3|TRBV6-5
CASKEGRESTDTQYF
>TRBJ1-1|TRBV18
CASSPGTEAFF
>TRBJ2-7|TRBV6-1
CASSEFSNEQYF
>TRBJ2-1|TRBV6-1
CASSERVGYEQFF
>TRBJ2-5|TRBV19
CASSIDIGETQYF
>TRBJ1-4|TRBV7-9
CASSLSGHHSWKLFF
>TRBJ2-7|TRBV28
CASRPGQGLYEQYF
>TRBJ2-3|TRBV5-1
CASSLRVADTQYF
>TRBJ2-7|TRBV5-8
CASSSTSYEQYF
>TRBJ2-1|TRBV11-1
CASSRFKNEQFF
>TRBJ1-1|TRBV2
CASRVRRDTEAFF
>TRBJ2-3|TRBV4-3
CASSRAGGIFTDTQYF
>TRBJ2-7|TRBV11-2
CASKLNPSYEQYF